This paragraph covers one T cell receptor beta chain sequence. This CDR3 is built from 16 residues. The germline V gene has CDR1 LGHNA and CDR2 YSLEER. The V segment lost 2 bases and the J segment 4 bases; nucleotides outside the gene matches: 7. This entry comes from a study of blood T cell repertoires in COVID-19. Overall study context: There were acute and convalescent COVID-19 samples, and they came from the United States, Italy and Spain. From T cells, B-cell-depleted T cells, or PBMCs came the material, which was cDNA or gDNA.

As handled by the study authors: Amplified reference gene primers provided the basis for estimating nucleated cell counts. Data came from immunoSEQ multiplex PCR; TCRdb stores just in-frame clones and leaves some out. For V, J and clone size, that table is used; D and trimming come from the DNA. In the table there are 300,000 to 400,000 clones, around 83% of which are singletons. This clonotype originated in a man aged 30-40 years with active or convalescent COVID-19. The J gene is TRBJ1-4, the V gene TRBV4-3; 7 bases match TRBD1. Material: peripheral blood. The CDR3 region is CASSQQPRDSNEKLFF. The DNA of the CDR3 is TGCGCCAGCAGCCAACAACCCCGGGACAGTAATGAAAAACTGTTTTTT.